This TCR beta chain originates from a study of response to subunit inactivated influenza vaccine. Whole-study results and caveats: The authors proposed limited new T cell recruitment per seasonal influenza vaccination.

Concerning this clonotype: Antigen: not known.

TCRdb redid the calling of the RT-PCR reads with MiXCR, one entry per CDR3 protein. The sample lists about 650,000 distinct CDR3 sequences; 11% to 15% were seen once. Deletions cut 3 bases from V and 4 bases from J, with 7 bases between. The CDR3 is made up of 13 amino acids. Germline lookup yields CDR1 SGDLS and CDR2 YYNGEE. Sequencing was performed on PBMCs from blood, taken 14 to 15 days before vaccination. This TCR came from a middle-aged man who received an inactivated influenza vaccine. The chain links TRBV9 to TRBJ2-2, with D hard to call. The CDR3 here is CASSAAATGELFF. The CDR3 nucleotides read TGTGCCAGCAGCGCCGCAGCCACCGGGGAGCTGTTTTTT.